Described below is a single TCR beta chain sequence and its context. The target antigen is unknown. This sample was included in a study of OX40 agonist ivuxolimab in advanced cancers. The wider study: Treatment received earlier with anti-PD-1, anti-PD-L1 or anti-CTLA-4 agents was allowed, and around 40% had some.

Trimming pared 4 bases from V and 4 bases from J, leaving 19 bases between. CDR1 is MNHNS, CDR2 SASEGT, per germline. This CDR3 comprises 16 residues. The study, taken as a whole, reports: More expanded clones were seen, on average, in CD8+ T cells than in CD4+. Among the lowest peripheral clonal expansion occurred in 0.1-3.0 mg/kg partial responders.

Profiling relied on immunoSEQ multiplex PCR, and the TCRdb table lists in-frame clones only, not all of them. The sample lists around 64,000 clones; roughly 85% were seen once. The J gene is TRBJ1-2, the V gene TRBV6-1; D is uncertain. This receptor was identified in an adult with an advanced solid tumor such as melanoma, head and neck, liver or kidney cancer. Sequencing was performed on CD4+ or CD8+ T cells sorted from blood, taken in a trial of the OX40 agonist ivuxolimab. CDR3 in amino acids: CASSGWVRAKGYGYTF. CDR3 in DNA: TGTGCCAGCAGTGGCTGGGTACGGGCAAAAGGCTATGGCTACACCTTC.